This T cell receptor (beta chain) was sequenced during a study of T cell repertoires in cytomegalovirus infection. Study background: Carrying CMV and the relevant HLA type showed in public TCR beta signatures.

The CDR3 extends over 19 amino acids. V was clipped by 1 base and J by 1 base; unmatched bases: 12. Germline-derived CDR1 and CDR2 are SGHTA and FQGTGA. Whole-study findings and limits: Identification of carriers of CMV plus the relevant HLA was performed using cumulative public TCR beta family frequency.

About this clonotype itself: Its antigen is unknown.

TCRdb itself ran the reads through MiXCR, one entry per CDR3 protein. Of roughly 990,000 distinct CDR3 sequences in the sample, less than 40% were seen once. The V gene is TRBV7-3, the J gene TRBJ2-3, with 9 positions matching TRBD2. This sequence originates from a human donor in good health (CMV status not recorded). Some clones in this sample may be carry-over from other donors' samples. Sequencing was performed on cultured CD8+ T cells from PBMCs, taken from culture after CMV antigen stimulation. CDR3 residues: CASSLSPLAGGLGTDTQYF. The CDR3 DNA reads as TGTGCCAGCAGCTTAAGTCCCCTGGCGGGGGGGCTGGGCACAGATACGCAGTATTTT.